A single sample gave rise to the 12 T cell receptor beta chains below, sequenced in a study of shared clonotypes between healthy human individuals. Some clones are missing from TCRdb's copy, which holds only in-frame ones; the method was immunoSEQ multiplex PCR. The table includes over a million clones, roughly 96% detected once. Sequenced: naive CD4+ T cells sorted from blood. Subset specified: CD45RA+ positively selected. Receptors originate from a man aged 25 to 45 in good health.

The chain is built from TRBV11-2 and TRBJ2-2, with a tentative D call TRBD1 (5 bases). V dropped 5 bases and J dropped 0 bases, with 16 bases sitting between them. There are 17 residues in the CDR3. CDR1 is SGHAT, CDR2 FQNNGV, per germline. The CDR3 DNA reads TGTGCCAGCAGCACCAATCAGGGCGTCGCGAACACCGGGGAGCTGTTTTTT. Protein sequence: CASSTNQGVANTGELFF.

The chain carries TRBV7-9 and TRBJ1-1; no reliable D call. This CDR3 has 11 residues. The germline V gene has CDR1 SEHNR and CDR2 FQNEAQ (reference sequence). Between the trimmed V and J ends, which lost 5 bases and 6 bases, there was a span of 7 bases. In DNA form, the CDR3 reads TGTGCCAGCAGCCAATCTTCTGAAGCTTTCTTT. Amino acid sequence: CASSQSSEAFF.

CDR3 region: CASRRDRIDTEAFF. The CDR3 nucleotides read TGTGCCAGCAGGCGGGACAGGATAGACACTGAAGCTTTCTTT. The rearrangement joins TRBV6-4 to TRBJ1-1; TRBD1 matches at 8 bases. J lost 3 bases, V lost 6 bases, and 6 bases had no gene match. This CDR3 has 14 amino acids. Per the germline V gene, CDR1 is MRHNA and CDR2 is SNTAGT.

The chain combines TRBV29-1 with TRBJ2-1; tentatively, D is TRBD2 (6 bases). This CDR3 contains 15 residues. The germline gives CDR1 SQVTM, CDR2 ANQGSEA. V was cut by 4 bases and J by 0 bases, with 13 bases left in between. The CDR3 bases are TGCAGCGTTGTGGGGACTCCACACTCCTACAATGAGCAGTTCTTC. Amino acid sequence: CSVVGTPHSYNEQFF.

The chain couples TRBV28 to TRBJ2-3; unclear D gene. The CDR3 consists of 15 residues. Germline CDR1 reads MDHEN; CDR2 reads SYDVKM. The V gene lost 2 bases and the J gene lost 5 bases, with 14 bases spanning the gap. This CDR3 reads CASSLPGPLRDTQYF. CDR3 coding DNA: TGTGCCAGCAGTTTACCCGGACCCCTGCGAGATACGCAGTATTTT.

The DNA for the CDR3 is TGCGCCAGCAGCTTGGGGGGGACTAGACAAGAGACCCAGTACTTC. Translated: CASSLGGTRQETQYF. This chain joins TRBV5-1 and TRBJ2-5, with 8 bases lining up with TRBD2. V dropped 0 bases and J dropped 2; count of bases not matched to a gene: 3. In germline, CDR1 is SGHRS, CDR2 YFSETQ. This CDR3 is 15 amino acids long.

The rearrangement uses TRBV5-8 and TRBJ2-2; TRBD1 aligns across 9 bases. This CDR3 spans 17 amino acids. V shed 2 bases and J 7 bases; nucleotides not matched to a gene: 12. Per germline, CDR1 SGHTS and CDR2 YDEGEE. CDR3 DNA sequence: TGTGCCAGCAGCTTAGGACAGGGGCGGATTATTCACGGGGAGCTGTTTTTT. It is translated as CASSLGQGRIIHGELFF.

The genes are TRBV28 and TRBJ1-1, with D unresolved. Germline CDR1 and CDR2: MDHEN and SYDVKM. The CDR3 contains 15 residues. V dropped 7 bases and J dropped 3 bases, with 18 bases sitting between them. CDR3 protein: CASTAGSRVYTEAFF. CDR3 coding DNA: TGTGCCAGCACGGCGGGGTCGAGGGTATACACTGAAGCTTTCTTT.

In regard to this clone: This same CDR3 is encoded by further DNA sequences in the sample. V usage is TRBV28 and J usage is TRBJ2-5; D is possibly TRBD2 (5 bases). Trimming left V 3 bases short and J 2 bases short, with 7 bases between. Germline assignment: CDR1 MDHEN and CDR2 SYDVKM. The CDR3 runs to 13 residues. The CDR3 DNA is TGTGCCAGCAGTTTGGGGAGTCAAGAGACCCAGTACTTC. It translates to CASSLGSQETQYF.

V gene TRBV14 combines with J gene TRBJ2-2, with TRBD2 matching over 7 bases. V was pared by 5 bases and J by 4 bases, with 7 bases of the junction left unmatched. Germline V gives CDR1 SGHDN, CDR2 FVKESK. This CDR3 is built from 15 residues. The CDR3 nucleotides read TGTGCCAGCAGCAGGGCCGGGAGGAGCACCGGGGAGCTGTTTTTT. It specifies CASSRAGRSTGELFF.

Only a few counts were recorded for this clone. The V call is TRBV19, the J call TRBJ1-5, with TRBD1 matching 7 bases. The J segment lost 6 bases and the V segment lost 5 bases, leaving 13 bases of the junction unmatched. This CDR3 is built from 16 residues. Looked up from germline, CDR1 is LNHDA and CDR2 is SQIVND (reference sequence). DNA for the CDR3: TGTGCCAGTAGTGATGAAAACAGGGGATGGGCTCAGCCCCAGCATTTT. This encodes CASSDENRGWAQPQHF.

Points on this clone: This same CDR3 is encoded by further DNA sequences in the sample. The CDR3 loop reads CASSPRLAGEQYF. DNA for the CDR3: TGTGCCAGCAGCCCCCGGTTAGCCGGCGAGCAGTACTTC. The J gene is TRBJ2-7, the V gene TRBV9; no definite D call. Germline CDR1 is SGDLS and CDR2 is YYNGEE. The CDR3 length is 13 residues. Trimming removed 4 bases from V and 6 bases from J, with 14 bases in between. The complete variable domain, with remaining parts taken from reference TRBV9 and TRBJ2-7, reads DSGVTQTPKHLITATGQRVTLRCSPRSGDLSVYWYQQSLDQGLQFLIQYYNGEERAKGNILERFSAQQFPDLHSELNLSSLELGDSALYFCASSPRLAGEQYFGPGTRLTVT.